A selection of T cell receptor beta chains follows, all from one sample in a study of early T cells in non-severe SARS-CoV-2 infection. TCRdb independently ran MiXCR on the 5' RACE reads; one entry per CDR3 protein. This table has roughly 80,000 distinct CDR3 sequences, over 9% appearing once. The sequences come from whole blood, collected at baseline. These receptors were collected from an adult who was a healthcare worker with PCR-confirmed SARS-CoV-2 infection or an uninfected control (not recorded which). CDR3s include the opening cysteine and the closing phenylalanine or tryptophan. A D gene is named only where the DNA matches it firmly. Expanded clones are given a class, and other clones once, few, many or no size at all.

>TRBV2|few|TRBD1|TRBJ1-2
CASSMVEGGNGYTF
TGTGCCAGCAGTATGGTAGAAGGGGGCAATGGCTACACCTTC
>TRBV4-3|many|NA|TRBJ2-2
CASSQEQWVGASTGELFF
TGCGCCAGCAGCCAAGAACAATGGGTAGGGGCCAGCACCGGGGAGCTGTTTTTT
>TRBV27|few|TRBD2|TRBJ2-3
CASSPHSAGVLDTQYF
TGTGCCAGCAGTCCTCATTCAGCGGGGGTACTGGATACGCAGTATTTT
>TRBV24-1|NA|NA|TRBJ2-2
CATTGAYNTGELFF
TGTGCCACCACGGGGGCGTATAACACCGGGGAGCTGTTTTTT
>TRBV7-2|few|TRBD2|TRBJ2-3
CASNSAGGPSDTQYF
TGTGCCAGCAATAGCGCGGGGGGGCCTTCAGATACGCAGTATTTT
>TRBV9|few|NA|TRBJ1-2
CASSVYPATPGYTF
TGTGCCAGCAGCGTTTACCCCGCCACACCGGGCTACACCTTC
>TRBV6-5|few|TRBD1|TRBJ1-1
CASSYVTGALGTEAFF
TGTGCCAGCAGTTACGTGACAGGGGCTTTGGGCACTGAAGCTTTCTTT
>TRBV25-1|NA|NA|TRBJ1-1
CASSESSSFRGEAFF
TGTGCCAGCAGTGAATCTTCCTCTTTCAGGGGCGAAGCTTTCTTT
>TRBV6-6|NA|NA|TRBJ2-3
CASSYGTDTQYF
TGTGCCAGCAGTTACGGGACAGATACGCAGTATTTT
>TRBV4-3|NA|NA|TRBJ2-2
CASSQLPAGELFF
TGCGCCAGCAGCCAATTACCAGCCGGGGAGCTGTTTTTT